This TCR beta chain derives from a study of blood T cell repertoires in COVID-19. About the research overall: Material from acute and convalescent COVID-19 was sourced from the United States, Italy and Spain. Sample material is recorded as cDNA or gDNA derived from T cells, B-cell-depleted T cells, or PBMCs.

The authors' processing: Cell counts per sample came from amplifying reference gene primers. Here immunoSEQ multiplex PCR was the method, and the copy in TCRdb shows in-frame clones only, minus some. V and J calls and clone size are as listed in that table; D and trimming were resolved from the DNA. This sample carries roughly 150,000 clones, 85% of them seen once, and the ten largest clones take just under 3%. The TCR was taken from a man aged 45 to 65 with acute or convalescent COVID-19. The sequenced sample was peripheral blood.

The CDR3 loop reads CASSQSPGQGMEGYTF. Written as DNA, the CDR3 is TGTGCCAGCAGCCAAAGCCCCGGACAGGGAATGGAAGGCTACACCTTC. This rearrangement joins TRBV7-3 to TRBJ1-2; 8 nucleotides match TRBD1. The J segment lost 8 bases and the V segment lost 5 bases, leaving 16 bases of the junction unmatched. CDR1 SGHTA and CDR2 FQGTGA come from the germline V gene. CDR3 length: 16 amino acids. The whole variable domain, remainder taken from reference TRBV7-3 and TRBJ1-2, is GAGVSQTPSNKVTEKGKYVELRCDPISGHTALYWYRQSLGQGPEFLIYFQGTGAADDSGLPNDRFFAVRPEGSVSTLKIQRTERGDSAVYLCASSQSPGQGMEGYTFGSGTRLTVV.